This T cell receptor (beta chain) stems from a study of T cell changes during pregnancy in multiple sclerosis. This clone was seen a few times. TCRdb's copy holds only in-frame clones and misses some; the assay was immunoSEQ multiplex PCR. The table records about 40,000 clones, around nine tenths of them present only once. In germline, CDR1 is ENHRY, CDR2 SYGVKD. With 3 bases removed from V and 8 bases from J, the gap between germline ends came to 14 bases. CDR3 length equals 15 residues. The clonotype originates from a female donor in good health, enrolled as a control in a pregnancy study. This specimen consisted of peripheral blood, obtained in the first trimester of pregnancy. The chain joins TRBV10-3 to TRBJ1-6; D gene unclear. The CDR3 loop is CAISDSILEDSPLHF. The CDR3 bases are TGTGCCATCAGTGATTCGATACTCGAGGATTCACCCCTCCACTTT.